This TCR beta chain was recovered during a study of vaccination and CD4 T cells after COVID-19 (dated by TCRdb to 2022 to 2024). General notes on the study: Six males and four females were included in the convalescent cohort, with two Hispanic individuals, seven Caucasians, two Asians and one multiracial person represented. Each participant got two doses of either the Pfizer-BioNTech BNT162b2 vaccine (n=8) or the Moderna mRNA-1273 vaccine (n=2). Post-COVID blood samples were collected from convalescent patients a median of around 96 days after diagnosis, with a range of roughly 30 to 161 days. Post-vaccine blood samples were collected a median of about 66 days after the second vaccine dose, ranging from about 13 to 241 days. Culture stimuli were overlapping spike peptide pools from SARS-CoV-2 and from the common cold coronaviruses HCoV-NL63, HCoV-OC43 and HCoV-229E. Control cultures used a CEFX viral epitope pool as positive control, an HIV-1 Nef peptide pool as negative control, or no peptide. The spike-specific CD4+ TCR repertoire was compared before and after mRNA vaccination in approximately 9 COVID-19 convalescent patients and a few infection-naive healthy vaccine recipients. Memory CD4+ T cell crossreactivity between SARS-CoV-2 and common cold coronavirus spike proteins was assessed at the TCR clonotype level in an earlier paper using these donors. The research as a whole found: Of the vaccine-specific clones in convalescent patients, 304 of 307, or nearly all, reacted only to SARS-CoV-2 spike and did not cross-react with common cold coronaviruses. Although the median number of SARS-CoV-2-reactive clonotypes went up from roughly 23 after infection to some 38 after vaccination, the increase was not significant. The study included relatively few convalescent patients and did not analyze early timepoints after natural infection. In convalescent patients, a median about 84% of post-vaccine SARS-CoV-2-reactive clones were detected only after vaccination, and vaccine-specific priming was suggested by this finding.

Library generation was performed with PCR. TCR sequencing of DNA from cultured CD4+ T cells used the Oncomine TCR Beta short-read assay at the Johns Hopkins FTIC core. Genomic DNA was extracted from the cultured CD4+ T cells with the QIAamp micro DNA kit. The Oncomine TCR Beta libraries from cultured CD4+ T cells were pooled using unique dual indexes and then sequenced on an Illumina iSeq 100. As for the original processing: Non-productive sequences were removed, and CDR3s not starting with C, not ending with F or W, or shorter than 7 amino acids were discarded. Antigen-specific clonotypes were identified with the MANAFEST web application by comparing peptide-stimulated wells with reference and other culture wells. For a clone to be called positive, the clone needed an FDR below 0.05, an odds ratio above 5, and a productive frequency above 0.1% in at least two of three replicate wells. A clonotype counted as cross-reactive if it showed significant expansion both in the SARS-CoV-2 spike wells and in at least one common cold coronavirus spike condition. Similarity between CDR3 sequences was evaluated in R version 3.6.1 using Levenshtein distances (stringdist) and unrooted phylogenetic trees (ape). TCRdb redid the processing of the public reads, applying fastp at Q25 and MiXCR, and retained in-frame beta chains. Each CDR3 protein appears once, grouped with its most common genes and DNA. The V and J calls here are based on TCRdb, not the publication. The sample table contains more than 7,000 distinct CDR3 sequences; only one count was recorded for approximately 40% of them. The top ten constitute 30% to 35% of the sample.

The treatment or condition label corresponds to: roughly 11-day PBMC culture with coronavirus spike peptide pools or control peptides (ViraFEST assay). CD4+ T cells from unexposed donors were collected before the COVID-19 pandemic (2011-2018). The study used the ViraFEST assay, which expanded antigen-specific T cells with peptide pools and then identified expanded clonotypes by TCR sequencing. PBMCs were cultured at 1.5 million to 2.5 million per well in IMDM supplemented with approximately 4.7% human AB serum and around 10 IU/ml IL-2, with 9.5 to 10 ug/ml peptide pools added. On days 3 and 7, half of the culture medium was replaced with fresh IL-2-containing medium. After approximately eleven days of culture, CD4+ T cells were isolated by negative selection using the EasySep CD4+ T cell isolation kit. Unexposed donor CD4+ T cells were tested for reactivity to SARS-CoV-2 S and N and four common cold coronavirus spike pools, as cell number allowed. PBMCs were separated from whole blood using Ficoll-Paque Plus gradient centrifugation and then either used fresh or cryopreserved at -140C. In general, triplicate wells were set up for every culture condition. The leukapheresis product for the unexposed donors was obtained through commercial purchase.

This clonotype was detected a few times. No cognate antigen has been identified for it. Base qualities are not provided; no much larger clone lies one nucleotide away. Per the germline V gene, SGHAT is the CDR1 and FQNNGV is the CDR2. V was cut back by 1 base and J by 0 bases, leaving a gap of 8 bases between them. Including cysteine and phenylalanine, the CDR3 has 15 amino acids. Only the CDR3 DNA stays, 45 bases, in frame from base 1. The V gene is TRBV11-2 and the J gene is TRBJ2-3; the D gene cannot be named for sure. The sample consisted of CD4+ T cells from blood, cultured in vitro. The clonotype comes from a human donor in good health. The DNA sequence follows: TGTGCCAGCAGCTTAGGTAGGGAAAGCACAGATACGCAGTATTTT. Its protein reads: CASSLGRESTDTQYF.